The 14 T cell receptor beta chains below were found in one sample sequenced in a study of neoadjuvant anti-PD-1 for oral cavity cancer. The repertoire was sequenced with immunoSEQ multiplex PCR; TCRdb's copy has only in-frame clones and lacks some. The sample contains some 66,000 clones, 65% to 85% of which appear only once. The sample was PBMCs, taken before nivolumab (anti-PD-1) treatment. These receptors were collected from a person aged 40 to 85 with oral cavity squamous cell carcinoma.

The V gene is TRBV9, the J gene TRBJ2-6, with 7 bases aligning to TRBD2. V gave up 0 bases and J gave up 2 bases; unmatched junction bases: 11. This CDR3 has 19 residues. Germline V CDR1 and CDR2: SGDLS, YYNGEE. This chain's CDR3 is CASSVGGSGYTAGANVLTF. The CDR3 nucleotides read TGTGCCAGCAGCGTAGGCGGGAGTGGGTATACGGCTGGGGCCAACGTCCTGACTTTC.

The J gene is TRBJ2-7, the V gene TRBV10-3, with D possibly being TRBD1 or TRBD2 (5 bases each). V was clipped by 10 bases and J by 6 bases, with 16 bases between them. Germline CDR1 is ENHRY and CDR2 is SYGVKD. The CDR3 length is 12 residues. The CDR3 coding sequence is TGTGCCACAGAGGGGACCTCTAGCGAGCAGTACTTC. This gives the protein CATEGTSSEQYF.

For the CDR3, the DNA is TGTGCCAGCAGTGGCCTTTTCAATGAGCAGTTCTTC. This translates into CASSGLFNEQFF. The rearrangement uses TRBV2 and TRBJ2-1; D remains unclear. V lost 4 bases, J lost 6 bases, and 7 bases lay in between. Per the germline V gene, CDR1 is SNHLY and CDR2 is FYNNEI. The CDR3 is 12 residues long. Variable domain in full (rest from reference TRBV2 and TRBJ2-1): EPEVTQTPSHQVTQMGQEVILRCVPISNHLYFYWYRQILGQKVEFLVSFYNNEISEKSEIFDDQFSVERPDGSNFTLKIRSTKLEDSAMYFCASSGLFNEQFFGPGTRLTVL.

This clone has more than one count but fewer than ten. The identical CDR3 is also encoded by other nucleotide sequences in the sample. V gene TRBV4-1 combines with J gene TRBJ1-1; D unclear. This CDR3 comprises 13 residues. Trimming took 4 bases from V and 1 from J, leaving 7 bases between them. CDR1 is MGHRA and CDR2 is YSYEKL in the germline V gene. The CDR3 DNA reads as TGCGCCAGCAGCCGCCTTAGGAACACTGAAGCTTTCTTT. Translating gives CASSRLRNTEAFF.

The rearrangement links TRBV27 to TRBJ2-1; 12 bases map to TRBD2. With V trimmed by 4 bases and J by 5 bases, 6 bases remained unmatched. The germline V gene encodes CDR1 MNHEY and CDR2 SMNVEV (reference sequence). The CDR3 is 16 residues long. CDR3 bases: TGTGCCAGCAGTTCCCCTAGCGGGAGGGCCAACAATGAGCAGTTCTTC. It encodes CASSSPSGRANNEQFF.

The chain uses TRBV6-5 and TRBJ1-1; D not certain. CDR1 is MNHEY, CDR2 SVGAGI, per germline. This CDR3 has 13 residues. V lost 0 bases and J lost 6, with 8 bases in between. Here the CDR3 DNA reads TGTGCCAGCAGTTACTCTTCCGGGGCTGAAGCTTTCTTT. It encodes CASSYSSGAEAFF.

The V gene is TRBV14, the J gene TRBJ1-1; no clear D gene. This CDR3 has 13 amino acids. With 2 bases removed from V and 4 bases from J, the gap between germline ends came to 8 bases. Per the germline V gene, CDR1 is SGHDN and CDR2 is FVKESK. The CDR3 DNA reads TGTGCCAGCAGCCAACCATGGGGCACTGAAGCTTTCTTT. This sequence encodes CASSQPWGTEAFF.

Here the CDR3 reads CASTRPVAGRNTGELFF. CDR3 nucleotides: TGTGCCAGTACGAGGCCCGTAGCGGGGCGGAACACCGGGGAGCTGTTTTTT. The genes are TRBV27 and TRBJ2-2; 8 bases align to TRBD2. V shed 9 bases and J 1 base; nucleotides not matched to a gene: 13. Per germline, CDR1 MNHEY and CDR2 SMNVEV (reference sequence). The CDR3 is 17 amino acids.

The chain employs TRBV29-1 and TRBJ1-1; the D is unclear. CDR1 is SQVTM and CDR2 is ANQGSEA in the germline V gene. This CDR3 has 13 amino acids. V was pared by 3 bases and J by 2 bases, with 10 bases between. The CDR3 is CSVDPGGNTEAFF. The CDR3 coding sequence is TGCAGCGTTGATCCGGGTGGTAACACTGAAGCTTTCTTT.

The rearrangement uses TRBV6-6 and TRBJ1-1; D is unclear. V lost 3 bases to trimming and J lost 3 bases, with 14 bases between them. Per germline, CDR1 MNHNY and CDR2 SVGAGI (reference sequence). The CDR3 covers 15 residues. The CDR3 DNA reads TGTGCCAGCAGTTATATGGGGTTTAGGGACACTGAAGCTTTCTTT. Protein: CASSYMGFRDTEAFF.

V and J are TRBV7-9 and TRBJ1-1; a weak D match, TRBD1 (5 bases). V lost 5 bases to trimming and J lost 1 base, with 23 bases between them. The CDR3 sequence is 18 residues long. Germline loops: CDR1 SEHNR, CDR2 FQNEAQ (reference sequence). As DNA, the CDR3 is TGTGCCAGCAGCCTCCCCAGGGTTTGGGAAACTTCGAACACTGAAGCTTTCTTT. Encoded protein: CASSLPRVWETSNTEAFF. The variable domain in full, with the rest retrieved from reference TRBV7-9 and TRBJ1-1, is DTGVSQNPRHKITKRGQNVTFRCDPISEHNRLYWYRQTLGQGPEFLTYFQNEAQLEKSRLLSDRFSAERPKGSFSTLEIQRTEQGDSAMYLCASSLPRVWETSNTEAFFGQGTRLTVV.

The chain is built from TRBV4-1 and TRBJ2-7; perhaps TRBD1 as D (6 bases). CDR1 is MGHRA and CDR2 is YSYEKL in the germline V gene. V lost 5 bases to trimming and J lost 0 bases, with 11 bases between them. This CDR3 contains 14 residues. DNA of the CDR3: TGCGCCAGCAGCGAAGGACAGTACTCCTACGAGCAGTACTTC. It yields the protein CASSEGQYSYEQYF.

The rearrangement joins TRBV7-8 to TRBJ1-4; D is unclear. In germline, CDR1 is SGHVS, CDR2 FQNEAQ. V lost 6 bases, J lost 0 bases, and 11 bases lay in between. The CDR3 sequence is 15 residues long. CDR3 nucleotide sequence: TGTGCCAGCAGTCGCGGCCTGCCAACTAATGAAAAACTGTTTTTT. Protein product: CASSRGLPTNEKLFF.

The V gene is TRBV9, the J gene TRBJ2-1; D is tentatively TRBD1 or TRBD2 (5 bases each). Between the trimmed V and J ends, which lost 2 bases and 2 bases, there was a span of 11 bases. The germline gives CDR1 SGDLS, CDR2 YYNGEE. CDR3 length: 15 amino acids. CDR3: CASSVGTDPYNEQFF. In DNA form, the CDR3 reads TGTGCCAGCAGCGTCGGGACCGACCCCTACAATGAGCAGTTCTTC.